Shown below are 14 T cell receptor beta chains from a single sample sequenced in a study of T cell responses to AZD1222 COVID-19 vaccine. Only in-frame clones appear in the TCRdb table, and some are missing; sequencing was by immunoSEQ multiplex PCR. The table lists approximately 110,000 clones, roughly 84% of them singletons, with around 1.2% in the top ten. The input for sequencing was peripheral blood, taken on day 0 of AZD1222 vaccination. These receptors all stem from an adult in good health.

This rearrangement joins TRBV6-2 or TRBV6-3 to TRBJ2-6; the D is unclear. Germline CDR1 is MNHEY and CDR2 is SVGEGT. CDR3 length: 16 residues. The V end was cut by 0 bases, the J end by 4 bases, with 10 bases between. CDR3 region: CASSYSQRAGANVLTF. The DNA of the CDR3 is TGTGCCAGCAGTTACTCCCAAAGAGCCGGGGCCAACGTCCTGACTTTC.

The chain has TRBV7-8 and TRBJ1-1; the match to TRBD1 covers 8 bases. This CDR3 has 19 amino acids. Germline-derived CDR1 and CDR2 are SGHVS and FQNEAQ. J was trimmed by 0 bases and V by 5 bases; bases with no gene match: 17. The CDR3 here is CASSPRFRDRGKMNTEAFF. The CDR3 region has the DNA TGTGCCAGCAGCCCTAGGTTCCGCGACAGGGGAAAGATGAACACTGAAGCTTTCTTT.

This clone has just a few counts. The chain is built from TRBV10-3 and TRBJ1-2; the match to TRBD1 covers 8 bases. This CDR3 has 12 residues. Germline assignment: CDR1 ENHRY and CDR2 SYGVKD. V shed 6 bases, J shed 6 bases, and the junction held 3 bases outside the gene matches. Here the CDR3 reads CAISDRGDGYTF. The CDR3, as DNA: TGTGCCATCAGCGACAGGGGCGATGGCTACACCTTC.

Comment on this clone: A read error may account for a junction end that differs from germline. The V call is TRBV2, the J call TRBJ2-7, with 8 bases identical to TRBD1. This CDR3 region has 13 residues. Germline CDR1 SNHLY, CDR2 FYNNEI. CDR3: CASSEARLGQGRF. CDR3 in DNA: TGTGCCAGCAGTGAAGCCCGTCTCGGACAGGGACGCTTC. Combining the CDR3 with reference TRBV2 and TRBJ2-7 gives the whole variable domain EPEVTQTPSHQVTQMGQEVILRCVPISNHLYFYWYRQILGQKVEFLVSFYNNEISEKSEIFDDQFSVERPDGSNFTLKIRSTKLEDSAMYFCASSEARLGQGRFGPGTRLTVT.

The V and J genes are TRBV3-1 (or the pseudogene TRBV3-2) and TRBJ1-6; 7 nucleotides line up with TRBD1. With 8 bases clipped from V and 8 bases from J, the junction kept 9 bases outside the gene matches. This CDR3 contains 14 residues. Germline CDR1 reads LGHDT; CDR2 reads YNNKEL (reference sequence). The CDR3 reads CASHGSDRDSPLHF. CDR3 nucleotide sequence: TGTGCCAGCCACGGGAGCGACAGGGATTCACCCCTCCACTTT.

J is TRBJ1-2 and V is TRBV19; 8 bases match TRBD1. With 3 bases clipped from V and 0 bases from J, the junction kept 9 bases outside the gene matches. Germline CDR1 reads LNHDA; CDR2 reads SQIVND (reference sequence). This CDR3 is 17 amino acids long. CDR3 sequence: CASSIWQGAAANYGYTF. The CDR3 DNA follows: TGTGCCAGTAGTATCTGGCAGGGGGCAGCCGCTAACTATGGCTACACCTTC.

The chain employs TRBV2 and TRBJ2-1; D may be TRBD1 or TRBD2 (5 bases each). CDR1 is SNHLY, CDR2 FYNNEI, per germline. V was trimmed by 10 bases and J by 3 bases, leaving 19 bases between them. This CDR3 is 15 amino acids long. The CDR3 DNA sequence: TGTGCCACCATGGGTAGAGGGACGAGCTACAATGAGCAGTTCTTC. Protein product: CATMGRGTSYNEQFF.

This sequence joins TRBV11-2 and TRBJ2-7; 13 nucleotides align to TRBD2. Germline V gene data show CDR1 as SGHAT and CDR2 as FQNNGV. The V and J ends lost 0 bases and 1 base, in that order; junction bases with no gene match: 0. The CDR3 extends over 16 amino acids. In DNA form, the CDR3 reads TGTGCCAGCAGCTTAGAACTAGCGGGGGGGTCCTACGAGCAGTACTTC. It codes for CASSLELAGGSYEQYF.

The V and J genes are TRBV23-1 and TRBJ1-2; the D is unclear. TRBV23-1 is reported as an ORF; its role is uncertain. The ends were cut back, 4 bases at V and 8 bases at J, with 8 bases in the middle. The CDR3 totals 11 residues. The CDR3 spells CASSRRRGYTF. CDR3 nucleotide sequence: TGCGCCAGCAGTCGGCGTCGCGGCTACACCTTC.

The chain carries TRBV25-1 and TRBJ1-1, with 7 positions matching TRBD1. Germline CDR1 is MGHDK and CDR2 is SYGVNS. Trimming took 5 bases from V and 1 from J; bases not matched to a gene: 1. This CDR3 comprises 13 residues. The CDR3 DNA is TGTGCCAGCAGTAGGACAGGGAACACTGAAGCTTTCTTT. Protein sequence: CASSRTGNTEAFF.

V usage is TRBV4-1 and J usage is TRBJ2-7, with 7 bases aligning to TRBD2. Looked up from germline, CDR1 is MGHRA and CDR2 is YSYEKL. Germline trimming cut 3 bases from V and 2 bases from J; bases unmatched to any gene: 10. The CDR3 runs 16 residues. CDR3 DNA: TGCGCCAGCAGCCAGGCGGGAGTTCGGAACCCCTACGAGCAGTACTTC. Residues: CASSQAGVRNPYEQYF.

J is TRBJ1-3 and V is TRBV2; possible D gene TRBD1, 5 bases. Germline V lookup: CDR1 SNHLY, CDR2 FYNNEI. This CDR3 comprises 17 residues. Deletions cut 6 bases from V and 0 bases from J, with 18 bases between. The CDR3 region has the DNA TGTGCCAGCAGGGGGGGGATTTCTTCCATCTCTGGAAACACCATATATTTT. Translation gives CASRGGISSISGNTIYF.

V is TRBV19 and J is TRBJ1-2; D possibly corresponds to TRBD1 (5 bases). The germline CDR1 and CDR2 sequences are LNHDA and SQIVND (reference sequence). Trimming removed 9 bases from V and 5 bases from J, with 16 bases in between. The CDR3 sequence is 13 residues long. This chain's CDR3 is CASEQGVGYGYTF. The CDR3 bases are TGTGCCAGCGAGCAAGGGGTGGGGTATGGCTACACCTTC.

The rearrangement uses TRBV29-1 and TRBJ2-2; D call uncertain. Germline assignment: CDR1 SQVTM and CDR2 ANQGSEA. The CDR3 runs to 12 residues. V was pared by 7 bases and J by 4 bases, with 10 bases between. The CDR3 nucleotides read TGCAGCGCTCCCTCCGGCACCGGGGAGCTGTTTTTT. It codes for CSAPSGTGELFF.